What follows are 18 T cell receptor beta chains derived from one specimen sequenced in a study of blood T cells in healthy people across ages. Using a J-beta primer mix together with a sample-barcoded 5' primer, a second PCR was run for roughly 6 to 12 cycles. A single record per CDR3 protein comes from TCRdb applying MiXCR to the 5' RACE reads. This sample yields some 780,000 distinct CDR3 sequences, of which around 50% are seen a single time; about a quarter belongs to the top ten. Material for sequencing was blood. These receptors all come from a man aged 40-49 years in good health.

The rearrangement uses TRBV12-3 or TRBV12-4 and TRBJ1-2; 9 bases line up with TRBD1. The trim removed 5 bases at V and 6 bases at J, leaving 10 bases unmatched. The CDR3 contains 15 residues. The DNA of the CDR3 is TGTGCCAGCAGTCGAAGGGGACAGGGTACCGATGGCTACACCTTC. Its protein is CASSRRGQGTDGYTF.

This clonotype was seen at least ten times. The V gene is TRBV28, the J gene TRBJ2-3; TRBD2 aligns across 10 bases. In germline, CDR1 is MDHEN, CDR2 SYDVKM. The CDR3 contains 17 residues. The J segment lost 0 bases and the V segment lost 6 bases, leaving 9 bases of the junction unmatched. CDR3 sequence reads: CASSPSGRLLSTDTQYF. As DNA, the CDR3 is TGTGCCAGCAGCCCTAGCGGGAGACTACTTAGCACAGATACGCAGTATTTT.

The CDR3 sequence is CASSAPKGLAGGKQETQYF. The CDR3 bases are TGTGCCAGCAGTGCTCCTAAGGGACTAGCGGGGGGGAAACAAGAGACCCAGTACTTC. The V and J genes are TRBV2 and TRBJ2-5, with 16 bases fitting TRBD2. Germline V gives CDR1 SNHLY, CDR2 FYNNEI. The CDR3 runs 19 residues. Unmatched junction bases numbered 10, after V lost 4 bases and J lost 2 bases.

The rearrangement links TRBV30 to TRBJ2-3, with D possibly matching TRBD2 (6 bases). This CDR3 has 11 amino acids. In germline, CDR1 is GTSNPN, CDR2 SVGIG (reference sequence). The CDR3 is CAGGVTDTQYF. CDR3 nucleotides: TGTGCGGGGGGTGTAACAGATACGCAGTATTTT.

The chain carries TRBV11-2 and TRBJ1-1; D unresolved. The CDR3 totals 15 residues. Germline CDR1 reads SGHAT; CDR2 reads FQNNGV. Between the trimmed V and J ends, which lost 7 bases and 1 base, there was a span of 16 bases. The chain's CDR3 is CASTMGRFWNTEAFF. The CDR3 DNA is TGTGCCAGCACCATGGGGAGGTTCTGGAACACTGAAGCTTTCTTT. The entire variable domain, with the rest obtained from reference TRBV11-2 and TRBJ1-1, is as follows: EAGVAQSPRYKIIEKRQSVAFWCNPISGHATLYWYQQILGQGPKLLIQFQNNGVVDDSQLPKDRFSAERLKGVDSTLKIQPAKLEDSAVYLCASTMGRFWNTEAFFGQGTRLTVV.

The V gene is TRBV6-1, the J gene TRBJ1-1; D is possibly TRBD1 (5 bases). Germline values: CDR1 MNHNS, CDR2 SASEGT. Deletions cut 5 bases from V and 4 bases from J, with 14 bases between. This CDR3 is 14 amino acids long. CDR3 in DNA: TGTGCCAGCAGTCCCGAAGGGGAGGGCACTGAAGCTTTCTTT. This gives the protein CASSPEGEGTEAFF.

The chain combines TRBV12-3 or TRBV12-4 with TRBJ2-3; no firm D call. V was clipped by 6 bases and J by 4 bases, with 8 bases between them. The CDR3 sequence is 12 residues long. DNA of the CDR3: TGTGCCAGCAGGAGGAAACCAGATACGCAGTATTTT. Protein product: CASRRKPDTQYF.

This clonotype was seen only a few times. V gene TRBV6-5 combines with J gene TRBJ2-5; D is undetermined. The CDR3 covers 15 residues. Germline V gene lookup returns CDR1 MNHEY and CDR2 SVGAGI. V lost 5 bases and J lost 4, with 17 bases in between. CDR3 in amino acids: CASSTRGISGETQYF. The CDR3 DNA reads as TGTGCCAGCAGTACCCGAGGCATCTCGGGAGAGACCCAGTACTTC.

CDR3: CASNPGQPTYEQYF. The CDR3 nucleotides are TGTGCCAGCAACCCTGGGCAGCCTACCTACGAGCAGTACTTC. The chain recombines TRBV28 with TRBJ2-7, with D unresolved. Looked up from germline, CDR1 is MDHEN and CDR2 is SYDVKM. V was clipped by 7 bases and J by 2 bases, with 15 bases between them. The CDR3 length is 14 residues.

This sequence joins TRBV21-1 and TRBJ2-1; TRBD2 reflects the table's D call only, with no check against the DNA. TRBV21-1 is termed a pseudogene. The CDR3 consists of 15 residues. The CDR3 sequence: CASSLQQSGGNEQFF. The CDR3 DNA reads TGTGCCAGCAGCCTACAACAGAGCGGGGGCAATGAGCAGTTCTTC.

This clonotype was counted only a few times. V gene TRBV4-3 combines with J gene TRBJ2-1; possibly TRBD1 or TRBD2 for D (5 bases each). Trimming left V 0 bases short and J 10 bases short, with 7 bases between. The germline CDR1 and CDR2 sequences are LGHNA and YSLEER. The CDR3 sequence is 12 residues long. The CDR3 nucleotides read TGCGCCAGCAGCCAAGATTGGGGGGAGCAGTTCTTC. This translates into CASSQDWGEQFF.

The chain recombines TRBV25-1 with TRBJ2-2; D is unclear. This CDR3 spans 13 amino acids. Germline V CDR1 and CDR2: MGHDK, SYGVNS. Trimming pared 2 bases from V and 8 bases from J, leaving 9 bases between. This CDR3 reads CASSEVVSGELFF. The CDR3 nucleotides are TGTGCCAGCAGTGAAGTGGTTTCGGGGGAGCTGTTTTTT.

The chain employs TRBV9 and TRBJ2-1; D may be TRBD2 (6 bases). Germline V gives CDR1 SGDLS, CDR2 YYNGEE. The V end was cut by 2 bases, the J end by 7 bases, with 13 bases between. This CDR3 has 14 amino acids. The CDR3 nucleotides read TGTGCCAGCAGCGTGGTAGCGGAAAGTAATGAGCAGTTCTTC. As protein: CASSVVAESNEQFF.

The chain couples TRBV12-3 or TRBV12-4 to TRBJ1-2; TRBD1 agrees at 12 bases. The ends lost 6 bases at V and 8 bases at J; junction bases unmatched: 7. The CDR3 runs 14 residues. CDR3 nucleotide sequence: TGTGCCAGCAGGCCCGGGACAGGGGGCTACGGCTACACCTTC. It yields the protein CASRPGTGGYGYTF.

This clonotype turned up a few times. DNA for the CDR3: TGTGCCAGCAGCAAAGACCGATTCTTCATCCACTTT. This sequence encodes CASSKDRFFIHF. This chain uses TRBV6-2 or TRBV6-3 with TRBJ1-6; no firm D call. Germline CDR1 reads MNHEY; CDR2 reads SVGEGT. This CDR3 is built from 12 residues. Trimming cost V 6 bases and J 17 bases, with 17 bases left between them.

The V gene is TRBV6-5, the J gene TRBJ2-3; TRBD2 aligns across 8 bases. J lost 2 bases, V lost 4 bases, and 14 bases had no gene match. The germline CDR1 and CDR2 sequences are MNHEY and SVGAGI. The CDR3 consists of 18 residues. The CDR3 reads CASSLGKGSGRYTDTQYF. The CDR3 coding sequence is TGTGCCAGCAGTTTGGGGAAGGGGAGCGGGAGATACACAGATACGCAGTATTTT.

CDR3 nucleotides: TGTGCCAGCAGTGAGAGCGGGGGTGTCAATGAGCAGTTCTTC. Amino acid sequence: CASSESGGVNEQFF. The chain couples TRBV6-5 to TRBJ2-1, with 8 bases matching TRBD2. The CDR3 runs to 14 residues. Per the germline V gene, CDR1 is MNHEY and CDR2 is SVGAGI. The ends lost 5 bases at V and 6 bases at J; junction bases unmatched: 6.

This clonotype showed up many times. CDR3 in DNA: TGCGCCAGCAGCCAAGGTGGGCTAGTTAAGGTGGAGACCCAGTACTTC. This sequence encodes CASSQGGLVKVETQYF. This chain joins TRBV4-3 and TRBJ2-5; D is unclear. The length of the CDR3 is 16 residues. The V gene lost 1 base and the J gene lost 5 bases, with 17 bases spanning the gap. Germline V lookup: CDR1 LGHNA, CDR2 YSLEER.